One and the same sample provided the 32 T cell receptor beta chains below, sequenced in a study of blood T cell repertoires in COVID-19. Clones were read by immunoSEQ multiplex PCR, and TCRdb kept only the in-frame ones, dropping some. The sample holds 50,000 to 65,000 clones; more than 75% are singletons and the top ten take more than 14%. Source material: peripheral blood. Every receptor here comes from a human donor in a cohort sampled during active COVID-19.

The CDR3 sequence: CASSWTSGRALSYNEQFF. The CDR3 DNA follows: TGTGCCAGCAGCTGGACTAGCGGGAGGGCCCTCTCCTACAATGAGCAGTTCTTC. V and J are TRBV5-5 and TRBJ2-1; 15 bases fit TRBD2. Germline assignment: CDR1 SGHKS and CDR2 YYEKEE (reference sequence). The CDR3 contains 18 residues. The junction had 4 bases not matched to a gene; V was cut back by 3 bases and J by 0 bases.

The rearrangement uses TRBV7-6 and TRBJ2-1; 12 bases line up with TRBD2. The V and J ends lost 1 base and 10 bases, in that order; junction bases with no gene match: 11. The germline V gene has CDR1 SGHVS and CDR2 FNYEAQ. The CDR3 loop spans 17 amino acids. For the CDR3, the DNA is TGTGCCAGCAGCTTAGGGCGGGCTAGCGGGAGGGCCCCCGAGCAGTTCTTC. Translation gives CASSLGRASGRAPEQFF.

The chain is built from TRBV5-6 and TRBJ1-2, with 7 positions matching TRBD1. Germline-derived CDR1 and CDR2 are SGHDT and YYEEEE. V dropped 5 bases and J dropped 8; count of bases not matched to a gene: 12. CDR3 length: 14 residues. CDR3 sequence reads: CASSPERGLWGYTF. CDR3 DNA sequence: TGTGCCAGCAGTCCGGAGAGGGGGCTATGGGGCTACACCTTC.

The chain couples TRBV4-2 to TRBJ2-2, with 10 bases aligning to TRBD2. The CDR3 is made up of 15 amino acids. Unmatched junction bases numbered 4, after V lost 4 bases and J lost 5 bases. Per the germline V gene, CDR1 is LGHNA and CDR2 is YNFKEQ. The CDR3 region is CASSPETSGTGELFF. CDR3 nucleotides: TGTGCCAGCAGCCCAGAGACTAGCGGGACCGGGGAGCTGTTTTTT.

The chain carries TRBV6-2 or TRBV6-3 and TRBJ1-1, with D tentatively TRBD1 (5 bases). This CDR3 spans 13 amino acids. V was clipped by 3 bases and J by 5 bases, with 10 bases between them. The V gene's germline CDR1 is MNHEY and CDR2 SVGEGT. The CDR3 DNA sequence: TGTGCCAGCAGTTATTCCAGGGTTACTGAAGCTTTCTTT. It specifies CASSYSRVTEAFF.

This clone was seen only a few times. The CDR3 DNA sequence: TGTGCCAGCAGCCCTGGGCTCCACGAGCAGTACTTC. Its protein product is CASSPGLHEQYF. The genes are TRBV7-8 and TRBJ2-7; D unclear. This CDR3 comprises 12 residues. V was shortened by 5 bases and J by 5 bases, with 10 bases between the two germline ends. Germline loops: CDR1 SGHVS, CDR2 FQNEAQ.

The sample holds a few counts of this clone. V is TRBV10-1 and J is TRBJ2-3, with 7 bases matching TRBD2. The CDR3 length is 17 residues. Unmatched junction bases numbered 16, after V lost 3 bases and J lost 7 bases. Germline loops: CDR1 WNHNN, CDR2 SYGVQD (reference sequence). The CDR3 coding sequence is TGCGCCAGCAGTGAAGTGGGCTTGGCGGGAGAGCGGAATACGCAGTATTTT. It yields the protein CASSEVGLAGERNTQYF.

The CDR3 spells CASSQTSGRGTKNIQYF. DNA of the CDR3: TGTGCCAGCAGTCAGACTAGCGGGAGAGGTACCAAAAACATTCAGTACTTC. This chain joins TRBV28 and TRBJ2-4; 12 bases agree with TRBD2. CDR1 MDHEN and CDR2 SYDVKM come from the germline V gene. Trimming took 5 bases from V and 2 from J; bases not matched to a gene: 7. The CDR3 spans 17 residues. The variable domain in full, completed from reference TRBV28 and TRBJ2-4, reads DVKVTQSSRYLVKRTGEKVFLECVQDMDHENMFWYRQDPGLGLRLIYFSYDVKMKEKGDIPEGYSVSREKKERFSLILESASTNQTSMYLCASSQTSGRGTKNIQYFGAGTRLSVL.

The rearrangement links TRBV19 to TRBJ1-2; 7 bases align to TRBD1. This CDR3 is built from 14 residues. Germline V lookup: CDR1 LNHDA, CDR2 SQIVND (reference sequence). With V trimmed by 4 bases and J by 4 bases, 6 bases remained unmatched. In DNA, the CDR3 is TGTGCCAGTAGTACCAGGGGGGCCTCCTATGGCTACACCTTC. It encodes CASSTRGASYGYTF.

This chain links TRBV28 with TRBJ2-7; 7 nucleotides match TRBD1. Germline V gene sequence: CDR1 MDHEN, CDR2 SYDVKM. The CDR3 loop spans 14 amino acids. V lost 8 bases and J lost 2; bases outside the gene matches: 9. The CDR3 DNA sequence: TGTGCCAGCCGACTCCCCGGGACAGCCTACGAGCAGTACTTC. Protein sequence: CASRLPGTAYEQYF.

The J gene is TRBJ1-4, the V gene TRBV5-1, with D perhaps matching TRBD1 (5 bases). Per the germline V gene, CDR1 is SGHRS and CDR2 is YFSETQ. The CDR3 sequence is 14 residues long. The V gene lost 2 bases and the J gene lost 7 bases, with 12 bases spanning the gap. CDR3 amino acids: CASSLGQRAEKLFF. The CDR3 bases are TGCGCCAGCAGCTTAGGACAAAGGGCTGAAAAACTGTTTTTT.

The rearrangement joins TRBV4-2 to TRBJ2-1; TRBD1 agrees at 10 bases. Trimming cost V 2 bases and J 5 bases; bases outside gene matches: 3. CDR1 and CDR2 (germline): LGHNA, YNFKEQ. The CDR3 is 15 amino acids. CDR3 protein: CASSQWDRGDNEQFF. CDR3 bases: TGTGCCAGCAGCCAATGGGACAGGGGAGACAATGAGCAGTTCTTC.

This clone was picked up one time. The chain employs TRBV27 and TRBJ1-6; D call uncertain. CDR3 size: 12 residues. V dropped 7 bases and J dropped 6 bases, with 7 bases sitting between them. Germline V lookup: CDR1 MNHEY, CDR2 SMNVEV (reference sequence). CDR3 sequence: CASTSGNSPLHF. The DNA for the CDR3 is TGTGCCAGCACCTCGGGTAATTCACCCCTCCACTTT.

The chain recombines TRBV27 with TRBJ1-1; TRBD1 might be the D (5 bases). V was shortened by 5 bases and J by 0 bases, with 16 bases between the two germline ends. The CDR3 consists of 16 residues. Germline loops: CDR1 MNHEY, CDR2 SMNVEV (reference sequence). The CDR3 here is CASSRQGDRMNTEAFF. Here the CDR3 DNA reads TGTGCCAGCAGTCGCCAAGGGGATAGAATGAACACTGAAGCTTTCTTT.

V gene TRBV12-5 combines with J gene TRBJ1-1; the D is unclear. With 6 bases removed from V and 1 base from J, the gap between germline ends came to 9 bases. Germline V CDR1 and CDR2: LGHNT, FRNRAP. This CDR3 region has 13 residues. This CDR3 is CASGNRENTEAFF. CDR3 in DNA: TGTGCTAGTGGAAACAGAGAGAACACTGAAGCTTTCTTT.

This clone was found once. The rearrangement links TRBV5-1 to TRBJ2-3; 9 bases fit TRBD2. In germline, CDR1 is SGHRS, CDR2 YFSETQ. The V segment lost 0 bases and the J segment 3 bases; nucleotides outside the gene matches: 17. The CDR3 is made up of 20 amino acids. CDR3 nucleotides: TGCGCCAGCAGCTTGGCCAGGGTAACCATTAGCGGGAGTAAGACAGATACGCAGTATTTT. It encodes CASSLARVTISGSKTDTQYF.

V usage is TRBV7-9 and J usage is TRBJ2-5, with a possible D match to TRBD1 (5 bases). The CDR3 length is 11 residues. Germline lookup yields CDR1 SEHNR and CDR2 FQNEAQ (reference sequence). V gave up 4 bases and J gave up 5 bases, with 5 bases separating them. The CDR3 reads CASSYRETQYF. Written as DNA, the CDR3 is TGTGCCAGCAGCTACAGGGAGACCCAGTACTTC.

In DNA form, the CDR3 reads TGTGCCAGCAGAGGGACAGGAACATACAATGAGCAGTTCTTC. This gives the protein CASRGTGTYNEQFF. V gene TRBV6-5 combines with J gene TRBJ2-1; 8 positions agree with TRBD1. The CDR3 contains 14 residues. V trimming: 6 bases; J trimming: 4 bases; junction bases outside the gene matches: 5. The germline CDR1 and CDR2 sequences are MNHEY and SVGAGI.

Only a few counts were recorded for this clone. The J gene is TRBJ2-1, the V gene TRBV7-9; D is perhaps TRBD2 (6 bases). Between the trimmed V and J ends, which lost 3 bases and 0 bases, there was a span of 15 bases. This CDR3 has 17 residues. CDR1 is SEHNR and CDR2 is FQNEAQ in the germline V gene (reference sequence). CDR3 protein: CASSLGGAPRSYNEQFF. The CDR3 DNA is TGTGCCAGCAGCTTGGGGGGAGCTCCTCGCTCCTACAATGAGCAGTTCTTC.

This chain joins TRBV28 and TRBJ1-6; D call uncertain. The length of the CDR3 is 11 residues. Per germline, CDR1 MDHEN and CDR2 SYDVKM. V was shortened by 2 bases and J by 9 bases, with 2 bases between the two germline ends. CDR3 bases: TGTGCCAGCAGTTTACGTTCACCCCTCCACTTT. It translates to CASSLRSPLHF.

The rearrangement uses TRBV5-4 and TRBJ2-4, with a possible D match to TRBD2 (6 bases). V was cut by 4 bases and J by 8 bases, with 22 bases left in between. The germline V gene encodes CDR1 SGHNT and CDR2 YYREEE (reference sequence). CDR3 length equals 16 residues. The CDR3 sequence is CASSPGGGISGDIQYF. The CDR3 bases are TGTGCCAGCAGCCCTGGAGGTGGGATTAGCGGCGACATTCAGTACTTC.

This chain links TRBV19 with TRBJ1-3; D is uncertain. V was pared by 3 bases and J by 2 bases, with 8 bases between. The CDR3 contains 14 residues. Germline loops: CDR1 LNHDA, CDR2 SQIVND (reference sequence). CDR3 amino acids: CASSIRVAGNTIYF. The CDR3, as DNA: TGTGCCAGTAGTATCCGGGTGGCTGGAAACACCATATATTTT.

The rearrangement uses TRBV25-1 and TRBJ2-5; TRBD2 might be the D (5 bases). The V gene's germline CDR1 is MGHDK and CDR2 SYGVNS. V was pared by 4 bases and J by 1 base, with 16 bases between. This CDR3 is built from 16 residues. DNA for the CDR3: TGTGCCAGCAGTGCTCCTCGGAGCGGTCTCCAAGAGACCCAGTACTTC. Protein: CASSAPRSGLQETQYF. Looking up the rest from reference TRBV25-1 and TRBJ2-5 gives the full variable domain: EADIYQTPRYLVIGTGKKITLECSQTMGHDKMYWYQQDPGMELHLIHYSYGVNSTEKGDLSSESTVSRIRTEHFPLTLESARPSHTSQYLCASSAPRSGLQETQYFGPGTRLLVL.

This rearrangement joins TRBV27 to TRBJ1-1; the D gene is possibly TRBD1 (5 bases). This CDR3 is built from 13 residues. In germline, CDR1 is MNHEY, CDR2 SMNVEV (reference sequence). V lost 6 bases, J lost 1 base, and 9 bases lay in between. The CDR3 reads CASSPRENTEAFF. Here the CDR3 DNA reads TGTGCCAGCAGCCCCAGGGAGAACACTGAAGCTTTCTTT.

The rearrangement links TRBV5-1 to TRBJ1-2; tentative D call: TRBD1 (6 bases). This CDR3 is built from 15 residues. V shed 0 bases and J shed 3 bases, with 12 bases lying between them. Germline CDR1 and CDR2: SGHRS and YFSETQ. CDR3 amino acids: CASSLEGQTYYGYTF. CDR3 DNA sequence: TGCGCCAGCAGCTTGGAAGGACAGACTTACTATGGCTACACCTTC.

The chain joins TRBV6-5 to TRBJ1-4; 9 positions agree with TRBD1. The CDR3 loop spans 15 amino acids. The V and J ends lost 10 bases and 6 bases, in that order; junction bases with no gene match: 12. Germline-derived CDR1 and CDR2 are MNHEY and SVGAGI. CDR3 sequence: CAILNLDRGYEKLFF. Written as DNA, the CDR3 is TGTGCCATCCTAAACTTGGACAGGGGATATGAAAAACTGTTTTTT.

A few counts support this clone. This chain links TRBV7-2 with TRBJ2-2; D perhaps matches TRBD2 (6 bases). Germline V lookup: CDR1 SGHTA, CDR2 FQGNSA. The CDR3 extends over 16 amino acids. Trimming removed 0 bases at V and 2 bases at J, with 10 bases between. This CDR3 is CASSLAGLLNTGELFF. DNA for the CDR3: TGTGCCAGCAGCTTAGCGGGACTCCTTAACACCGGGGAGCTGTTTTTT.

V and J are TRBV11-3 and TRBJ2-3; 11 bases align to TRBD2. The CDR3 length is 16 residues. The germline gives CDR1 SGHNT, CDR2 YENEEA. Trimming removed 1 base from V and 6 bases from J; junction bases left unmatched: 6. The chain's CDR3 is CASSLGLAGGIDTQYF. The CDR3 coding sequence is TGTGCCAGCAGCTTAGGTCTAGCGGGAGGAATCGATACGCAGTATTTT.

The CDR3 loop reads CASSFRTGTGGQETQYF. CDR3 nucleotides: TGTGCCAGTAGTTTTCGGACCGGGACAGGGGGCCAAGAGACCCAGTACTTC. The genes are TRBV19 and TRBJ2-5; 11 nucleotides agree with TRBD1. Germline V gives CDR1 LNHDA, CDR2 SQIVND (reference sequence). This CDR3 has 17 residues. With 5 bases clipped from V and 1 base from J, the junction kept 9 bases outside the gene matches.

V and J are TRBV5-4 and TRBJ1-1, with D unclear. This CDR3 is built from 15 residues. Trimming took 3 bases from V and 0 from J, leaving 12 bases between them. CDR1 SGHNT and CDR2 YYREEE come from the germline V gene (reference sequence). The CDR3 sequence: CASSSYTFVNTEAFF. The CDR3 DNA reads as TGTGCCAGCAGCTCTTATACTTTTGTGAACACTGAAGCTTTCTTT.

CDR3 coding DNA: TGTGCCAGCAGCTGGGCCAGGGTCGAATCACCCCTCCACTTT. This gives the protein CASSWARVESPLHF. The chain employs TRBV11-2 and TRBJ1-6, with a weak D call TRBD1 (5 bases). CDR1 is SGHAT and CDR2 is FQNNGV in the germline V gene. Trimming left V 4 bases short and J 10 bases short, with 14 bases between. The CDR3 runs 14 residues. Drawing the rest from reference TRBV11-2 and TRBJ1-6, the complete variable domain is EAGVAQSPRYKIIEKRQSVAFWCNPISGHATLYWYQQILGQGPKLLIQFQNNGVVDDSQLPKDRFSAERLKGVDSTLKIQPAKLEDSAVYLCASSWARVESPLHFGNGTRLTVT.

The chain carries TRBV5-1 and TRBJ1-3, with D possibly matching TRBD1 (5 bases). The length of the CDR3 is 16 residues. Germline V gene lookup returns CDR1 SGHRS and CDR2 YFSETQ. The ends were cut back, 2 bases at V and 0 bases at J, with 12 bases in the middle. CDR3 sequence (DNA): TGCGCCAGCAGCTTTTGGGGGGATAGCTCTGGAAACACCATATATTTT. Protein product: CASSFWGDSSGNTIYF. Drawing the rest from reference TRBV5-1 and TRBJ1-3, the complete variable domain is KAGVTQTPRYLIKTRGQQVTLSCSPISGHRSVSWYQQTPGQGLQFLFEYFSETQRNKGNFPGRFSGRQFSNSRSEMNVSTLELGDSALYLCASSFWGDSSGNTIYFGEGSWLTVV.